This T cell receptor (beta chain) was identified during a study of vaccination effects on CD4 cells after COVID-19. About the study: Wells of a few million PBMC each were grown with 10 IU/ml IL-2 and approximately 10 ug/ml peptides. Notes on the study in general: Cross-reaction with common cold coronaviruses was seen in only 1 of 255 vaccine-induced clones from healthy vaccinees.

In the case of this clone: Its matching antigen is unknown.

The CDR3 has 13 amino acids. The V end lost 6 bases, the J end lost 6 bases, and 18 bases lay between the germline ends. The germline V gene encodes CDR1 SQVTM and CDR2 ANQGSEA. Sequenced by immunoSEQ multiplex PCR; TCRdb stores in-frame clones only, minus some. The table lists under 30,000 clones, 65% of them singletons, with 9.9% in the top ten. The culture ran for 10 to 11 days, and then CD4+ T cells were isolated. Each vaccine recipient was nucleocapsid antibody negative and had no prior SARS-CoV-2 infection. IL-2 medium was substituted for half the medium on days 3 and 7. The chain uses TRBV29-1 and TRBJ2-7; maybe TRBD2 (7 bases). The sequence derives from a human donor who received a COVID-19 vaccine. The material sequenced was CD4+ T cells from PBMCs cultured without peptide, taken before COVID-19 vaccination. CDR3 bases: TGCAGCGTCAAGAGGGGGGGGGACGGCGAGCAGTACTTC. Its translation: CSVKRGGDGEQYF.